Listed below are T cell receptor beta chains from one sample, sequenced in a study of T cells expressing NK-cell markers. Reanalyzing the 5' RACE reads, TCRdb keeps one entry per CDR3 protein, without DNA. The ten most abundant clones cover more than 3.5% of a sample with 200,000 to 300,000 distinct CDR3 sequences. Sample: blood T cells: a sorted CD56 or NKG2C T cell subset, CD4+ or CD8+ T cells, or bulk PBMC T cells (not recorded which). These receptors originate from a woman between 18 and 69 years old in good health. Each CDR3 is given with its conserved first and last residue.

j_call: TRBJ1-1
v_call: TRBV30
cdr3_aa: CACRGRATEAFF

j_call: TRBJ2-1
v_call: TRBV6-2/TRBV6-3
cdr3_aa: CASTGDSNEQFF

j_call: TRBJ2-5
v_call: TRBV27
cdr3_aa: CASRAPLGTQYF

j_call: TRBJ2-2
v_call: TRBV19
cdr3_aa: CASSVRPLQPTGELFF

j_call: TRBJ2-3
v_call: TRBV11-2
cdr3_aa: CASSFRGRPSTDTQYF

j_call: TRBJ1-1
v_call: TRBV15
cdr3_aa: CATSGDRFGGTEAFF

j_call: TRBJ2-7
v_call: TRBV20-1
cdr3_aa: CSARDKLSGYEQYF

j_call: TRBJ2-2
v_call: TRBV14
cdr3_aa: CASSPRTGDHTGELFF

j_call: TRBJ1-3
v_call: TRBV7-3
cdr3_aa: CASSPTGPGNTIYF

j_call: TRBJ2-1
v_call: TRBV19
cdr3_aa: CASSPQAGALGEQFF

j_call: TRBJ2-1
v_call: TRBV15
cdr3_aa: CATSLRPYNEQFF

j_call: TRBJ2-2
v_call: TRBV5-1
cdr3_aa: CASSLGTPGELFF

j_call: TRBJ2-1
v_call: TRBV4-1
cdr3_aa: CASSQEVGTSGPNEQFF

j_call: TRBJ2-1
v_call: TRBV4-2
cdr3_aa: CASSQEGGVFNEQFF

j_call: TRBJ2-5
v_call: TRBV20-1
cdr3_aa: CSATGTIDETQYF

j_call: TRBJ2-2
v_call: TRBV5-5
cdr3_aa: CASSLQLAGGPGELFF

j_call: TRBJ1-1
v_call: TRBV7-3
cdr3_aa: CASSSPGTTEAFF

j_call: TRBJ2-5
v_call: TRBV7-9
cdr3_aa: CASSLPSGTRVGETQYF

j_call: TRBJ1-6
v_call: TRBV12-3/TRBV12-4
cdr3_aa: CASSLERLGQPLHF

j_call: TRBJ2-1
v_call: TRBV7-2
cdr3_aa: CASSLAAVSYNEQFF

j_call: TRBJ2-2
v_call: TRBV9
cdr3_aa: CASSQRVRNTGELFF

j_call: TRBJ1-2
v_call: TRBV7-2
cdr3_aa: CASSQQGDRYGYTF

j_call: TRBJ2-5
v_call: TRBV15
cdr3_aa: CATSKGAHDVETQYF

j_call: TRBJ2-5
v_call: TRBV5-1
cdr3_aa: CASSFYSGGILETQYF